This T cell receptor (beta chain) was captured by sequencing in a study of blood T cell repertoires in COVID-19. This clone was counted once. The CDR3 consists of 15 residues. V lost 3 bases and J lost 1, with 7 bases in between. Germline values: CDR1 SNHLY, CDR2 FYNNEI. Original analysis: Amplification of reference gene primers was used by the study to estimate nucleated cell counts. The repertoire was sequenced with immunoSEQ multiplex PCR; TCRdb's copy has only in-frame clones and lacks some. That table gives V, J and clone size, and the DNA gave D and trimming. The repertoire has approximately 260,000 clones, roughly nine tenths of them found once; the top ten carry less than 5%.

Sequenced sample: peripheral blood. The TCR was taken from a woman between 40 and 50 years old who had recovered from COVID-19. The chain uses TRBV2 and TRBJ1-6; no reliable D call. In nucleotides, the CDR3 is TGTGCCAGCAGTGAGCGGGGTTCCTATAATTCACCCCTCCACTTT. Amino acid sequence: CASSERGSYNSPLHF.